The T cell receptor beta chain under discussion was sequenced for a study of blood T cell repertoires in COVID-19. Study context: There were acute and convalescent COVID-19 samples, and they came from the United States, Italy and Spain. Nucleic acid was either cDNA or gDNA, and it came from T cells, B-cell-depleted T cells, or PBMCs.

This CDR3 contains 17 residues. CDR1 and CDR2 (germline): MNHNY, SVGAGI (reference sequence). J lost 2 bases, V lost 5 bases, and 8 bases had no gene match. Authors' analysis steps: Scientists estimated how many nucleated cells there were by amplifying reference gene primers. The assay was immunoSEQ multiplex PCR, and TCRdb's table has in-frame clones only and misses some. V and J calls and clone size are as listed in that table; D and trimming were resolved from the DNA. The sample lists fewer than 50,000 clones; 84% were seen once. The genes are TRBV6-6 and TRBJ2-7; the match to TRBD2 covers 14 bases. The specimen sequenced was peripheral blood. This TCR was sampled from a human donor in a cohort sampled during active COVID-19. The DNA of the CDR3 is TGTGCCAGCAGTCAACCGGGACTAGCGGGAGCCGCCTACGAGCAGTACTTC. Protein sequence: CASSQPGLAGAAYEQYF.